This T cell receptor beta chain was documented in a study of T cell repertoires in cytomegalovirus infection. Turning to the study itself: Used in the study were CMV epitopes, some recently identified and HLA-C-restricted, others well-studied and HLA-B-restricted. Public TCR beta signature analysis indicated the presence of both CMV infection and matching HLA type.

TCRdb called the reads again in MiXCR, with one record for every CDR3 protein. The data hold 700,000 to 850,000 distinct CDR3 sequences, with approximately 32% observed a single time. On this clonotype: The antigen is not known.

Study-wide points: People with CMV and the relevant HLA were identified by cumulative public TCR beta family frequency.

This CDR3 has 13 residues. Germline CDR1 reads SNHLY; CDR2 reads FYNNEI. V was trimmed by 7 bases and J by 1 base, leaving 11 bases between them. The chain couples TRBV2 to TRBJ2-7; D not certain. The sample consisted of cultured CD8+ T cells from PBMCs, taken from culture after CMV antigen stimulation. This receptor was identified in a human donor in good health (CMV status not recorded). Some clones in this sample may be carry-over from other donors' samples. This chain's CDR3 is CASISGSSYEQYF. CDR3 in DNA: TGTGCCAGCATTTCCGGTAGTTCCTACGAGCAGTACTTC. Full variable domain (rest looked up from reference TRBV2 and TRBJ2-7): EPEVTQTPSHQVTQMGQEVILRCVPISNHLYFYWYRQILGQKVEFLVSFYNNEISEKSEIFDDQFSVERPDGSNFTLKIRSTKLEDSAMYFCASISGSSYEQYFGPGTRLTVT.